The 26 T cell receptor beta chains below come from one sample, sequenced in a study of CD8 T cells in ankylosing spondylitis. Findings and limits, study-wide: For ankylosing spondylitis blood, a TCR beta motif of 7 to 9 highly homologous variants appeared characteristic.

Their antigens are not known. TCRdb reanalysed the 5' RACE reads using MiXCR and keeps one entry per CDR3 protein. This sample has over 450,000 distinct CDR3 sequences, with more than 9.5% found just once. The sample consisted of blood, either unsorted or a sorted T cell fraction (not recorded which). The receptors were gathered from a male donor with ankylosing spondylitis.

This clonotype appeared a few times. A read error may produce the germline difference seen at one junction end. This chain joins TRBV7-9 and TRBJ2-3; TRBD2 matches 7 bases. Germline values: CDR1 SEHNR, CDR2 FQNEAQ (reference sequence). CDR3 length: 14 amino acids. The CDR3 protein is CASSLGGSKDTQYF. The CDR3 DNA is TGTGCCAGCAGCTTGGGCGGGAGCAAAGATACGCAGTATTTT.

The chain carries TRBV15 and TRBJ2-1; 9 nucleotides match TRBD1. The ends lost 0 bases at V and 4 bases at J; junction bases unmatched: 4. Germline V lookup: CDR1 LNHNV, CDR2 YYDKDF (reference sequence). The CDR3 runs 16 residues. As DNA, the CDR3 is TGTGCCACCAGCAGAGATTCAGGGACAGGGTACAATGAGCAGTTCTTC. This translates into CATSRDSGTGYNEQFF.

This clonotype has just a few counts. The rearrangement links TRBV11-2 to TRBJ2-1, with 9 bases matching TRBD2. In germline, CDR1 is SGHAT, CDR2 FQNNGV. The trim removed 1 base at V and 4 bases at J, leaving 8 bases unmatched. This CDR3 has 17 amino acids. The CDR3: CASSLVVAGDSYNEQFF. CDR3 DNA: TGTGCCAGCAGCTTAGTAGTAGCGGGAGATTCGTACAATGAGCAGTTCTTC.

The J gene is TRBJ1-4, the V gene TRBV3-1; D is ambiguous. Looked up from germline, CDR1 is LGHDT and CDR2 is YNNKEL (reference sequence). V was trimmed by 4 bases and J by 2 bases, leaving 11 bases between them. The CDR3 extends over 15 amino acids. The CDR3 nucleotides read TGTGCCAGCAGCCCCACGGCCTCGACTAATGAAAAACTGTTTTTT. Residues: CASSPTASTNEKLFF.

This clonotype was detected once. The chain employs TRBV11-2 and TRBJ2-3, with 13 bases lining up with TRBD2. J lost 14 bases, V lost 5 bases, and 16 bases had no gene match. CDR3 size: 16 residues. Germline values: CDR1 SGHAT, CDR2 FQNNGV. The CDR3 DNA is TGTGCCAGCAGCCCAGGGACTAGCGGGATGATAGGGCCTCCGTATTTT. This sequence encodes CASSPGTSGMIGPPYF. Combining the CDR3 with reference TRBV11-2 and TRBJ2-3 gives the whole variable domain EAGVAQSPRYKIIEKRQSVAFWCNPISGHATLYWYQQILGQGPKLLIQFQNNGVVDDSQLPKDRFSAERLKGVDSTLKIQPAKLEDSAVYLCASSPGTSGMIGPPYFGPGTRLTVL.

This clonotype was seen at least ten times. The chain employs TRBV5-1 and TRBJ1-3; TRBD1 agrees at 10 bases. The J segment lost 3 bases and the V segment lost 6 bases, leaving 6 bases of the junction unmatched. Germline CDR1 is SGHRS and CDR2 is YFSETQ. This CDR3 spans 15 amino acids. The CDR3 loop is CASTPGTGVGNTIYF. The CDR3 region has the DNA TGCGCCAGCACCCCCGGGACAGGGGTTGGAAACACCATATATTTT.

This chain links TRBV29-1 with TRBJ1-4; a weak D match, TRBD1 (5 bases). The CDR3 is 12 residues long. Germline lookup yields CDR1 SQVTM and CDR2 ANQGSEA. The CDR3 sequence is CSGGVGPEKLFF. The CDR3 DNA reads TGCAGTGGGGGAGTGGGGCCTGAAAAACTGTTTTTT.

The chain carries TRBV27 and TRBJ2-5; 9 positions agree with TRBD2. V gave up 8 bases and J gave up 4 bases; unmatched junction bases: 20. Germline values: CDR1 MNHEY, CDR2 SMNVEV (reference sequence). The CDR3 is made up of 18 amino acids. CDR3 nucleotides: TGTGCCAGCCGTCAAGGGACTAGCTCTGAAATAGGGGGAGAGACCCAGTACTTC. Its translation: CASRQGTSSEIGGETQYF.

This clonotype was detected ten times or more. The chain joins TRBV10-3 to TRBJ2-1; D unresolved. V was pared by 3 bases and J by 8 bases, with 8 bases between. The CDR3 has 12 amino acids. Germline-derived CDR1 and CDR2 are ENHRY and SYGVKD. The CDR3, as DNA: TGTGCCATCAGTGATCTCCATGATGAGCAGTTCTTC. It yields the protein CAISDLHDEQFF.

V and J are TRBV11-2 and TRBJ2-5; 8 bases are shared with TRBD2. The CDR3 is made up of 16 amino acids. The V segment lost 2 bases and the J segment 5 bases; nucleotides outside the gene matches: 10. Germline CDR1 and CDR2: SGHAT and FQNNGV. As DNA, the CDR3 is TGTGCCAGCAGCTTATTTTCCGTAGCGGGGAAGGAGACCCAGTACTTC. Translation gives CASSLFSVAGKETQYF.

This clonotype was seen a few times. This chain joins TRBV11-2 and TRBJ2-7, with D uncertain. The V and J ends lost 7 bases and 7 bases respectively, with 20 bases between them. This CDR3 comprises 14 residues. CDR1 is SGHAT, CDR2 FQNNGV, per germline. The CDR3 nucleotides read TGTGCCAGCACCCTCGGCAGCACCTTGGGGGAGCAGTACGTC. It encodes CASTLGSTLGEQYV.

The V call is TRBV5-1, the J call TRBJ2-5; D is perhaps TRBD1 (5 bases). The CDR3 spans 13 residues. Germline CDR1 SGHRS, CDR2 YFSETQ. V was shortened by 4 bases and J by 5 bases, with 12 bases between the two germline ends. The CDR3 DNA is TGCGCCAGCAGCAGGGGCCTTGGGGAGACCCAGTACTTC. This codes for CASSRGLGETQYF. Using reference TRBV5-1 and TRBJ2-5 for the parts outside the CDR3, the full variable domain is KAGVTQTPRYLIKTRGQQVTLSCSPISGHRSVSWYQQTPGQGLQFLFEYFSETQRNKGNFPGRFSGRQFSNSRSEMNVSTLELGDSALYLCASSRGLGETQYFGPGTRLLVL.

The V gene is TRBV3-1, the J gene TRBJ1-2, with 8 bases matching TRBD1. The junction had 2 bases not matched to a gene; V was cut back by 7 bases and J by 4 bases. The CDR3 loop spans 12 amino acids. CDR1 and CDR2 (germline): LGHDT, YNNKEL (reference sequence). Here the CDR3 reads CASNTGGYGYTF. The CDR3 coding sequence is TGTGCCAGCAACACAGGGGGCTATGGCTACACCTTC.

This clonotype was seen at least ten times. The chain combines TRBV5-1 with TRBJ2-2; 11 bases align to TRBD2. Germline values: CDR1 SGHRS, CDR2 YFSETQ. This CDR3 is built from 15 residues. Unmatched junction bases numbered 2, after V lost 4 bases and J lost 3 bases. The CDR3 spells CASSPLAGDTGELFF. The CDR3 DNA follows: TGCGCCAGCAGCCCACTAGCGGGAGACACCGGGGAGCTGTTTTTT.

This clonotype was counted a few times. The V and J genes are TRBV18 and TRBJ2-5; 8 bases are a match to TRBD1. V dropped 3 bases and J dropped 5; count of bases not matched to a gene: 11. The germline V gene encodes CDR1 KGHSH and CDR2 LQKENI. CDR3 length equals 16 residues. The CDR3 nucleotides are TGTGCCAGCTCACCGGTGCTCCAGGGGGCAACGGAGACCCAGTACTTC. Protein sequence: CASSPVLQGATETQYF.

This clonotype has only a few counts. The chain employs TRBV12-3 or TRBV12-4 and TRBJ2-1; a weak D match, TRBD1 (5 bases). Between the trimmed V and J ends, which lost 1 base and 4 bases, there was a span of 17 bases. The CDR3 runs to 17 residues. CDR3 sequence reads: CASSLGSGQGFYNEQFF. The CDR3 coding sequence is TGTGCCAGCAGTTTAGGGTCAGGGCAGGGTTTTTACAATGAGCAGTTCTTC.

The chain combines TRBV15 with TRBJ1-6; D is possibly TRBD1 (5 bases). V was shortened by 9 bases and J by 0 bases, with 9 bases between the two germline ends. The CDR3 runs to 14 residues. Germline V gives CDR1 LNHNV, CDR2 YYDKDF (reference sequence). CDR3 nucleotide sequence: TGTGCCACAGGGGAGAGCTCCTATAATTCACCCCTCCACTTT. It is translated as CATGESSYNSPLHF. The full variable domain, completed using reference TRBV15 and TRBJ1-6, is DAMVIQNPRYQVTQFGKPVTLSCSQTLNHNVMYWYQQKSSQAPKLLFHYYDKDFNNEADTPDNFQSRRPNTSFCFLDIRSPGLGDTAMYLCATGESSYNSPLHFGNGTRLTVT.

This sequence joins TRBV5-6 and TRBJ2-3, with 10 bases that match TRBD2. Germline values: CDR1 SGHDT, CDR2 YYEEEE. The CDR3 runs to 18 residues. V lost 4 bases to trimming and J lost 0 bases; unmatched junction nucleotides: 11. The CDR3 DNA sequence: TGTGCCAGCAGCCTTCGGACTAGCGGAACCTCTAGCACAGATACGCAGTATTTT. Encoded protein: CASSLRTSGTSSTDTQYF. Filled out from reference TRBV5-6 and TRBJ2-3, the complete variable domain reads DAGVTQSPTHLIKTRGQQVTLRCSPKSGHDTVSWYQQALGQGPQFIFQYYEEEERQRGNFPDRFSGHQFPNYSSELNVNALLLGDSALYLCASSLRTSGTSSTDTQYFGPGTRLTVL.

The sample holds one count of this clonotype. One end of the junction is discordant with germline, which a read error may explain. V gene TRBV7-8 combines with J gene TRBJ2-1; TRBD2 matches at 12 bases. The CDR3 totals 17 residues. Looked up from germline, CDR1 is SGHVS and CDR2 is FQNEAQ. The DNA for the CDR3 is TGTGCCGGCAGCACCCGGAGACTAGCGGGGGCATACAATGAGCAGTTCTTC. It specifies CAGSTRRLAGAYNEQFF. The complete variable domain, with remaining parts taken from reference TRBV7-8 and TRBJ2-1, reads GAGVSQSPRYKVAKRGQDVALRCDPISGHVSLFWYQQALGQGPEFLTYFQNEAQLDKSGLPSDRFFAERPEGSVSTLKIQRTQQEDSAVYLCAGSTRRLAGAYNEQFFGPGTRLTVL.

This clonotype was detected a few times. V and J are TRBV6-5 and TRBJ1-3; D perhaps matches TRBD1 (6 bases). V lost 0 bases to trimming and J lost 0 bases, with 9 bases between them. The germline CDR1 and CDR2 sequences are MNHEY and SVGAGI. CDR3 length equals 16 residues. CDR3 bases: TGTGCCAGCAGTTACTCTGCACAGGGCTCTGGAAACACCATATATTTT. It yields the protein CASSYSAQGSGNTIYF.

This clonotype was detected a few times. The chain recombines TRBV5-6 with TRBJ1-6, with D unresolved. V dropped 4 bases and J dropped 0 bases, with 5 bases sitting between them. This CDR3 has 14 residues. Germline-derived CDR1 and CDR2 are SGHDT and YYEEEE. The CDR3 loop reads CASSVSSYNSPLHF. CDR3 DNA: TGTGCCAGCAGCGTAAGCTCCTATAATTCACCCCTCCACTTT.

Many counts were recorded for this clonotype. The rearrangement joins TRBV5-1 to TRBJ2-1, with D perhaps TRBD2 (6 bases). The CDR3 runs 12 residues. The germline V gene has CDR1 SGHRS and CDR2 YFSETQ. The germline V and J ends were trimmed by 4 bases and 9 bases, with 11 bases remaining between them. The CDR3 DNA reads as TGCGCCAGCAGCCCAGCGGGTAGTGAGCAGTTCTTC. Translation: CASSPAGSEQFF.

The rearrangement links TRBV11-1 to TRBJ1-1; D call uncertain. This CDR3 has 16 residues. The germline gives CDR1 SGHAT, CDR2 FQDESV (reference sequence). V lost 5 bases to trimming and J lost 4 bases, with 20 bases between them. This chain's CDR3 is CASSPRTERMSTEAFF. Here the CDR3 DNA reads TGTGCCAGCAGCCCTCGGACCGAAAGAATGAGCACTGAAGCTTTCTTT.

A few counts support this clonotype. The chain is built from TRBV4-2 and TRBJ2-2; tentatively, D is TRBD2 (5 bases). V was clipped by 0 bases and J by 0 bases, with 17 bases between them. The germline gives CDR1 LGHNA, CDR2 YNFKEQ. The CDR3 extends over 19 amino acids. CDR3 loop: CASSQDPLFGSANTGELFF. DNA for the CDR3: TGTGCCAGCAGCCAAGATCCCCTGTTCGGTAGCGCGAACACCGGGGAGCTGTTTTTT.

At least ten counts were recorded for this clonotype. The V and J genes are TRBV15 and TRBJ2-1; 8 nucleotides align to TRBD2. The V and J ends lost 0 bases and 6 bases, in that order; junction bases with no gene match: 7. Germline V gene data show CDR1 as LNHNV and CDR2 as YYDKDF (reference sequence). The CDR3 is 16 amino acids. This chain's CDR3 is CATSREGSGTPNEQFF. In nucleotides, the CDR3 is TGTGCCACCAGCAGAGAGGGTAGCGGGACCCCCAATGAGCAGTTCTTC.

This clonotype was found a few times. The chain links TRBV2 to TRBJ1-5; tentatively, D is TRBD1 (6 bases). In germline, CDR1 is SNHLY, CDR2 FYNNEI. The CDR3 spans 14 residues. Trimming removed 0 bases from V and 4 bases from J, with 7 bases in between. CDR3 sequence: CASSEADRNQPQHF. CDR3 in DNA: TGTGCCAGCAGTGAAGCGGACAGAAATCAGCCCCAGCATTTT.